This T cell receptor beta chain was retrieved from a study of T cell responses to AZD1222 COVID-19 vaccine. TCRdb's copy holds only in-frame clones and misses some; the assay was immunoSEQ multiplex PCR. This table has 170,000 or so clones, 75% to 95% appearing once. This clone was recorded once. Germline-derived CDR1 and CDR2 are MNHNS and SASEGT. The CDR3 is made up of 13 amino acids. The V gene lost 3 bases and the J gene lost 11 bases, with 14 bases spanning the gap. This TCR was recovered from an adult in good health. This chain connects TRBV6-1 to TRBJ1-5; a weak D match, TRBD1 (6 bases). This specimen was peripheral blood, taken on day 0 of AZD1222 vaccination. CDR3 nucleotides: TGTGCCAGCAGTGAGGGCAGGGGCCAGGCCCAGCATTTT. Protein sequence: CASSEGRGQAQHF.